The rows below give T cell receptor beta chains drawn from one sample of a study of molecular identifiers for immune sequencing clone quantification. TCRdb analysed the PCR reads with MiXCR anew, one entry per CDR3 protein. The sample contains approximately 93,000 distinct CDR3 sequences, roughly 23% of which appear only once. The sequenced sample was naive CD8+ T cells from blood, with Jurkat cell RNA spiked in. The origin of the receptors is a human donor in good health. Some libraries in this study had Jurkat cell RNA spiked in. Each CDR3 is given with its conserved first and last residue. The D gene is left open where the match is weak. A clone size is listed for some rows: how often the clone was seen (once, few, many), or a class if it is expanded.

v_call: TRBV12-3/TRBV12-4
d_call: .
cdr3_length: 19
j_call: TRBJ1-6
clone_size: .
cdr3_aa: CASRFSQGVGNSYNSPLPF
cdr3_nt: TGTGCCAGCAGGTTTTCGCAGGGAGTGGGTAACTCCTATAATTCACCCCTCCCCTTT

v_call: TRBV2
d_call: TRBD1
cdr3_length: 14
j_call: TRBJ2-7
clone_size: many
cdr3_aa: CASSDQTGAYEQYF
cdr3_nt: TGTGCCAGCAGTGACCAAACAGGGGCCTACGAGCAGTACTTC

v_call: TRBV5-4
d_call: .
cdr3_length: 13
j_call: TRBJ2-5
clone_size: many
cdr3_aa: CASSLMAEETQYF
cdr3_nt: TGTGCCAGCAGCTTGATGGCGGAAGAGACCCAGTACTTC

v_call: TRBV28
d_call: TRBD1
cdr3_length: 15
j_call: TRBJ1-6
clone_size: many
cdr3_aa: CASRGTDSYNSPLHF
cdr3_nt: TGTGCCAGCAGAGGGACAGATTCCTATAATTCACCCCTCCACTTT

v_call: TRBV6-2/TRBV6-3
d_call: TRBD1
cdr3_length: 18
j_call: TRBJ1-5
clone_size: many
cdr3_aa: CASSYPFPGGESNQPQHF
cdr3_nt: TGTGCCAGCAGTTACCCATTCCCAGGGGGAGAAAGCAATCAGCCCCAGCATTTT

v_call: TRBV5-4
d_call: TRBD2
cdr3_length: 15
j_call: TRBJ2-7
clone_size: few
cdr3_aa: CASSLVGAGAHEQYF
cdr3_nt: TGTGCCAGCAGCTTGGTAGGAGCGGGAGCCCACGAGCAGTACTTC

v_call: TRBV4-3
d_call: .
cdr3_length: 14
j_call: TRBJ2-7
clone_size: .
cdr3_aa: CASSQAEGSYEQYF
cdr3_nt: TGCGCCAGCAGCCAAGCCGAAGGGTCCTACGAGCAGTACTTC

v_call: TRBV4-1
d_call: .
cdr3_length: 13
j_call: TRBJ2-1
clone_size: many
cdr3_aa: CASSQLGPNEQFF
cdr3_nt: TGCGCCAGCAGCCAATTGGGGCCTAATGAGCAGTTCTTC

v_call: TRBV12-3/TRBV12-4
d_call: .
cdr3_length: 11
j_call: TRBJ2-5
clone_size: many
cdr3_aa: CASSPAGTQYF
cdr3_nt: TGTGCCAGCAGCCCCGCCGGCACCCAGTACTTC

v_call: TRBV4-1
d_call: .
cdr3_length: 17
j_call: TRBJ1-1
clone_size: .
cdr3_aa: CASSRDGAGARDTEAFF
cdr3_nt: TGCGCCAGCAGCCGAGACGGGGCAGGGGCGCGGGATACTGAAGCTTTCTTT

v_call: TRBV28
d_call: .
cdr3_length: 15
j_call: TRBJ1-1
clone_size: many
cdr3_aa: CASRGRQAMNTEAFF
cdr3_nt: TGTGCCAGCAGAGGAAGACAGGCGATGAACACTGAAGCTTTCTTT

v_call: TRBV3-1
d_call: .
cdr3_length: 13
j_call: TRBJ2-7
clone_size: .
cdr3_aa: CASSQGSYYEQYF
cdr3_nt: TGTGCCAGCAGCCAAGGCTCCTACTACGAGCAGTACTTC

v_call: TRBV6-2/TRBV6-3
d_call: .
cdr3_length: 12
j_call: TRBJ1-5
clone_size: many
cdr3_aa: CASSYSNTYKHF
cdr3_nt: TGTGCCAGCAGTTACTCGAATACATACAAGCATTTT

v_call: TRBV29-1
d_call: .
cdr3_length: 13
j_call: TRBJ1-2
clone_size: .
cdr3_aa: CSVGDRRIYGYTF
cdr3_nt: TGCAGCGTTGGAGACCGACGAATCTATGGCTACACCTTC

v_call: TRBV4-1
d_call: .
cdr3_length: 15
j_call: TRBJ2-1
clone_size: many
cdr3_aa: CASSQDRGMYNEQFF
cdr3_nt: TGCGCCAGCAGCCAAGATAGAGGAATGTACAATGAGCAGTTCTTC

v_call: TRBV20-1
d_call: .
cdr3_length: 17
j_call: TRBJ2-7
clone_size: few
cdr3_aa: CSARGPAIGPAPHEQYF
cdr3_nt: TGCAGTGCTAGAGGACCGGCTATTGGTCCTGCCCCTCACGAGCAGTACTTC

v_call: TRBV6-6
d_call: .
cdr3_length: 17
j_call: TRBJ2-2
clone_size: many
cdr3_aa: CASSYSRQDQTTGELFF
cdr3_nt: TGTGCCAGCAGTTACTCGAGACAGGATCAGACAACCGGGGAGCTGTTTTTT

v_call: TRBV24-1
d_call: .
cdr3_length: 13
j_call: TRBJ2-2
clone_size: many
cdr3_aa: CATTDPGTGELFF
cdr3_nt: TGTGCCACCACAGACCCTGGGACCGGGGAGCTGTTTTTT

v_call: TRBV10-2
d_call: .
cdr3_length: 15
j_call: TRBJ2-6
clone_size: .
cdr3_aa: CASSEGPSGANVLTF
cdr3_nt: TGCGCCAGCAGTGAGGGGCCCTCTGGGGCCAACGTCCTGACTTTC

v_call: TRBV7-9
d_call: .
cdr3_length: 18
j_call: TRBJ2-3
clone_size: many
cdr3_aa: CASSYIYGRSYLTDTQYF
cdr3_nt: TGTGCCAGCAGCTACATTTATGGCCGAAGCTACCTCACAGATACGCAGTATTTT

v_call: TRBV4-1
d_call: .
cdr3_length: 14
j_call: TRBJ2-7
clone_size: .
cdr3_aa: CASSQGAGTYEQYF
cdr3_nt: TGCGCCAGCAGCCAAGGGGCGGGGACCTACGAGCAGTACTTC

v_call: TRBV29-1
d_call: .
cdr3_length: 14
j_call: TRBJ2-1
clone_size: many
cdr3_aa: CSVERESSYNEQFF
cdr3_nt: TGCAGCGTTGAAAGGGAGAGCTCCTACAATGAGCAGTTCTTC

v_call: TRBV5-8
d_call: .
cdr3_length: 12
j_call: TRBJ2-1
clone_size: many
cdr3_aa: CASSLQGNEQFF
cdr3_nt: TGTGCCAGCAGCTTACAGGGCAATGAGCAGTTCTTC

v_call: TRBV12-3/TRBV12-4
d_call: TRBD2
cdr3_length: 15
j_call: TRBJ2-5
clone_size: .
cdr3_aa: CASSVSGAMFKTQYF
cdr3_nt: TGTGCCAGCAGTGTAAGCGGGGCGATGTTCAAGACCCAGTACTTC

v_call: TRBV27
d_call: TRBD1
cdr3_length: 18
j_call: TRBJ1-2
clone_size: .
cdr3_aa: CASSSSGGASVSTFGYTF
cdr3_nt: TGTGCCAGCAGTTCCTCAGGGGGCGCATCGGTTTCTACATTTGGCTACACCTTC

v_call: TRBV15
d_call: .
cdr3_length: 13
j_call: TRBJ2-7
clone_size: many
cdr3_aa: CATSRARGAIAYF
cdr3_nt: TGTGCCACCAGCAGAGCTAGGGGGGCCATCGCGTACTTC

v_call: TRBV4-1
d_call: TRBD2
cdr3_length: 15
j_call: TRBJ2-5
clone_size: few
cdr3_aa: CASSLGLAVQETQYF
cdr3_nt: TGCGCCAGCAGCCTCGGACTAGCGGTCCAAGAGACCCAGTACTTC

v_call: TRBV7-2
d_call: .
cdr3_length: 15
j_call: TRBJ2-7
clone_size: few
cdr3_aa: CASSLAWGLPYEQYF
cdr3_nt: TGTGCCAGCAGCTTAGCTTGGGGTCTCCCCTACGAGCAGTACTTC

v_call: TRBV19
d_call: .
cdr3_length: 17
j_call: TRBJ1-1
clone_size: few
cdr3_aa: CASSKPRGVTMNTEAFF
cdr3_nt: TGTGCCAGTAGCAAGCCGAGGGGCGTCACCATGAACACTGAAGCTTTCTTT

v_call: TRBV30
d_call: .
cdr3_length: 14
j_call: TRBJ2-7
clone_size: few
cdr3_aa: CAWSRPWPTYEQYF
cdr3_nt: TGTGCCTGGAGTCGCCCATGGCCGACCTACGAGCAGTACTTC

v_call: TRBV5-6
d_call: .
cdr3_length: 15
j_call: TRBJ2-7
clone_size: many
cdr3_aa: CASSPGLKDFSEQYF
cdr3_nt: TGTGCCAGCAGCCCCGGACTCAAAGATTTTTCCGAGCAGTACTTC

v_call: TRBV7-9
d_call: .
cdr3_length: 15
j_call: TRBJ2-1
clone_size: .
cdr3_aa: CASSRGSLEDNEQFF
cdr3_nt: TGTGCCAGCAGCCGAGGGTCTCTCGAGGACAATGAGCAGTTCTTC

v_call: TRBV10-3
d_call: .
cdr3_length: 15
j_call: TRBJ2-3
clone_size: .
cdr3_aa: CAISYSEEGTDTQYF
cdr3_nt: TGTGCCATCAGTTATAGCGAGGAAGGCACAGATACGCAGTATTTT

v_call: TRBV20-1
d_call: .
cdr3_length: 11
j_call: TRBJ2-7
clone_size: many
cdr3_aa: CSAPWSYEQYF
cdr3_nt: TGCAGTGCCCCGTGGTCCTACGAGCAGTACTTC

v_call: TRBV12-3/TRBV12-4
d_call: TRBD2
cdr3_length: 18
j_call: TRBJ2-3
clone_size: many
cdr3_aa: CASSLSQDWRELTDTQYF
cdr3_nt: TGTGCCAGCAGTTTATCCCAAGACTGGCGGGAGCTGACAGATACGCAGTATTTT

v_call: TRBV5-6
d_call: .
cdr3_length: 14
j_call: TRBJ2-1
clone_size: many
cdr3_aa: CASGDRNSYNEQFF
cdr3_nt: TGTGCCAGCGGAGACAGGAACTCCTACAATGAGCAGTTCTTC

v_call: TRBV10-3
d_call: .
cdr3_length: 15
j_call: TRBJ2-7
clone_size: .
cdr3_aa: CAISDFEGGTYEQYF
cdr3_nt: TGTGCCATCAGTGATTTTGAGGGGGGTACCTACGAGCAGTACTTC

v_call: TRBV5-1
d_call: TRBD2
cdr3_length: 16
j_call: TRBJ2-3
clone_size: many
cdr3_aa: CASTLQRGGTYDTQYF
cdr3_nt: TGCGCCAGCACCCTACAGCGGGGGGGCACTTATGATACGCAGTATTTT

v_call: TRBV11-2
d_call: TRBD1
cdr3_length: 13
j_call: TRBJ2-7
clone_size: many
cdr3_aa: CASSPTGWDEQYF
cdr3_nt: TGTGCCAGCAGCCCGACAGGGTGGGACGAGCAGTACTTC

v_call: TRBV29-1
d_call: TRBD1
cdr3_length: 15
j_call: TRBJ2-3
clone_size: .
cdr3_aa: CSADVLTGVGDTQYF
cdr3_nt: TGCAGCGCTGATGTCCTGACAGGGGTGGGAGATACGCAGTATTTT

v_call: TRBV20-1
d_call: .
cdr3_length: 13
j_call: TRBJ1-1
clone_size: many
cdr3_aa: CSARDRGHTEAFF
cdr3_nt: TGCAGTGCTAGAGATCGGGGACACACTGAAGCTTTCTTT

v_call: TRBV7-9
d_call: .
cdr3_length: 14
j_call: TRBJ2-5
clone_size: many
cdr3_aa: CASSFTPSQETQYF
cdr3_nt: TGTGCCAGCAGCTTTACCCCTTCGCAAGAGACCCAGTACTTC

v_call: TRBV20-1
d_call: .
cdr3_length: 17
j_call: TRBJ2-1
clone_size: .
cdr3_aa: CSARGNDEPTWADEQFF
cdr3_nt: TGCAGTGCTAGGGGTAACGATGAGCCAACCTGGGCGGATGAGCAGTTCTTC

v_call: TRBV9
d_call: .
cdr3_length: 15
j_call: TRBJ2-2
clone_size: few
cdr3_aa: CASSVASTYTGELFF
cdr3_nt: TGTGCCAGCAGCGTAGCTAGTACATACACCGGGGAGCTGTTTTTT

v_call: TRBV4-2
d_call: TRBD2
cdr3_length: 18
j_call: TRBJ2-2
clone_size: many
cdr3_aa: CASSQRLAGEVGTGELFF
cdr3_nt: TGTGCCAGCAGCCAACGACTAGCGGGAGAAGTTGGAACCGGGGAGCTGTTTTTT